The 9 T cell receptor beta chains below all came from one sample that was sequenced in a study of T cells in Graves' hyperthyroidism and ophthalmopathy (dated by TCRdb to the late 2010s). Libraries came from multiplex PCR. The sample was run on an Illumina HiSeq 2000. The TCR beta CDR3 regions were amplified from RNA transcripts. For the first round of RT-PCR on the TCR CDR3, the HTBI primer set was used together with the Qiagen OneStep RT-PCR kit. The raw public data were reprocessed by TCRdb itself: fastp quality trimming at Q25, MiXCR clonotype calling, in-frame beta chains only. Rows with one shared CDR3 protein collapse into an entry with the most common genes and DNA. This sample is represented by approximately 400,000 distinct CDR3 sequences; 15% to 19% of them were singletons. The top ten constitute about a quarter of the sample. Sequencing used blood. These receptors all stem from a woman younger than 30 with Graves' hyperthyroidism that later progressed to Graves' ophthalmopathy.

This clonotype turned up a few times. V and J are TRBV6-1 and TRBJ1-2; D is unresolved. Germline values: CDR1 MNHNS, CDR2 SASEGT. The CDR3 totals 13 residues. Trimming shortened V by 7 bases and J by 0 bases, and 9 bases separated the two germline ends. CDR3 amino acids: CASKANTNYGYTF. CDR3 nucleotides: TGTGCCAGCAAGGCGAATACTAACTATGGCTACACCTTC.

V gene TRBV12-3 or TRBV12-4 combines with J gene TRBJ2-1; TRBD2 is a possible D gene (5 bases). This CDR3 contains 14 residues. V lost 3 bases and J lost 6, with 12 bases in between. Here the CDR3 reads CASSLRADINEQFF. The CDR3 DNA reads TGTGCCAGCAGTTTGAGGGCAGATATCAATGAGCAGTTCTTC.

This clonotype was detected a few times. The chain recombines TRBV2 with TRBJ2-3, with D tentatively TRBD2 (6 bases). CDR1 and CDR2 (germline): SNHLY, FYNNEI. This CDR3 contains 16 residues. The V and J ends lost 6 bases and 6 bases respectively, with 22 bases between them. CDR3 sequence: CASSFDRELAEDTQYF. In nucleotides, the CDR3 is TGTGCCAGCAGCTTTGACCGGGAGTTAGCTGAGGATACGCAGTATTTT.

The CDR3 is CASSQELSSGNIQYF. CDR3 coding DNA: TGCGCCAGCAGCCAAGAGCTTAGCTCCGGGAACATTCAGTACTTC. The chain joins TRBV4-1 to TRBJ2-4; no clear D gene. The germline V gene has CDR1 MGHRA and CDR2 YSYEKL. Trimming removed 0 bases from V and 7 bases from J, with 13 bases in between. This CDR3 is built from 15 residues.

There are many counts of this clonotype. CDR3 sequence reads: CASKGDTYEQYF. In nucleotides, the CDR3 is TGTGCCAGTAAGGGTGACACCTACGAGCAGTACTTC. The chain combines TRBV2 with TRBJ2-7; D call uncertain. Trimming stripped 9 bases from V and 2 bases from J, with 11 bases between. Germline assignment: CDR1 SNHLY and CDR2 FYNNEI. CDR3 size: 12 residues.

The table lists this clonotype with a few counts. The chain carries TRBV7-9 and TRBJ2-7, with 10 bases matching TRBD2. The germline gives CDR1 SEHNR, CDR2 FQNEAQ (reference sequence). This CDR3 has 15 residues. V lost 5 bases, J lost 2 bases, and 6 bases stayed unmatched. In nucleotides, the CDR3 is TGTGCCAGCAGCCCCTCAGCGGGAGGGCCCTACGAGCAGTACTTC. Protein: CASSPSAGGPYEQYF.

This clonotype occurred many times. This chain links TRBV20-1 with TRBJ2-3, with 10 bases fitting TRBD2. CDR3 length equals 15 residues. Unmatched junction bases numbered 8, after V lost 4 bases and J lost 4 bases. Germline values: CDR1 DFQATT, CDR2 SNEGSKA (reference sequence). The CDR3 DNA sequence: TGCAGTGCTACTAGCGGGAGAGCCCACCCAGATACGCAGTATTTT. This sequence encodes CSATSGRAHPDTQYF.

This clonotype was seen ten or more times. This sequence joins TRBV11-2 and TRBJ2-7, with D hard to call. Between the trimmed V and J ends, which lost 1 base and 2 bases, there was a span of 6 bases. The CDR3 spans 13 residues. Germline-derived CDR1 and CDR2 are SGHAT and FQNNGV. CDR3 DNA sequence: TGTGCCAGCAGCTTAGGCCGAACCTACGAGCAGTACTTC. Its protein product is CASSLGRTYEQYF. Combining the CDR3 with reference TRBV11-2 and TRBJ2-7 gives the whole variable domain EAGVAQSPRYKIIEKRQSVAFWCNPISGHATLYWYQQILGQGPKLLIQFQNNGVVDDSQLPKDRFSAERLKGVDSTLKIQPAKLEDSAVYLCASSLGRTYEQYFGPGTRLTVT.

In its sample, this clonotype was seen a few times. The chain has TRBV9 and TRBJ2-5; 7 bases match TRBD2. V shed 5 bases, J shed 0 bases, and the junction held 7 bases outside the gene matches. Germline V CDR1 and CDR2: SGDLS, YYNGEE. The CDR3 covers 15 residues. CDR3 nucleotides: TGTGCCAGCAGTTCCCTTGGGGGGGACCAAGAGACCCAGTACTTC. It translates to CASSSLGGDQETQYF.